This note documents a single TCR beta chain sequence. This sample also contains other DNA sequences that code for the same CDR3. Per the authors' pipeline: Reference gene primers were amplified, and this amplification served to estimate nucleated cell counts. Sequencing used immunoSEQ multiplex PCR; TCRdb keeps in-frame clones, though not all of them. V and J calls and clone size are given by that table; D and trimming were obtained from the DNA. The data contain about 290,000 clones, 85% of them singletons. V was shortened by 0 bases and J by 4 bases, with 8 bases between the two germline ends. The germline gives CDR1 SGHRS, CDR2 YFSETQ. The CDR3 is 14 residues long. This sample was taken from a study of blood T cell repertoires in COVID-19. Study as a whole: Acute and convalescent COVID-19 samples came from the United States, Italy and Spain. Nucleic acid was either cDNA or gDNA, and it came from T cells, B-cell-depleted T cells, or PBMCs.

This TCR was sampled from a woman aged 45-59 years with active or convalescent COVID-19. The V and J genes are TRBV5-1 and TRBJ1-5; D remains ambiguous. The sample was peripheral blood. CDR3 residues: CASSLVGGNQPQHF. The CDR3 DNA follows: TGCGCCAGCAGCTTGGTGGGAGGAAATCAGCCCCAGCATTTT. The variable domain in full, completed from reference TRBV5-1 and TRBJ1-5, reads KAGVTQTPRYLIKTRGQQVTLSCSPISGHRSVSWYQQTPGQGLQFLFEYFSETQRNKGNFPGRFSGRQFSNSRSEMNVSTLELGDSALYLCASSLVGGNQPQHFGDGTRLSIL.